The clone carrying this TCR beta chain was picked up many times. The length of the CDR3 is 15 residues. With V trimmed by 3 bases and J by 7 bases, 5 bases remained unmatched. Germline values: CDR1 LNHDA, CDR2 SQIVND (reference sequence). The source of the sample is a study of T cells after yellow fever vaccination. Study context: SMART-Seq v4 Ultra Low Input served to prepare low-cell-number fractions.

TCRdb passed the 5' RACE reads through MiXCR, listing each CDR3 protein once. Of about 240,000 distinct CDR3 sequences in the sample, roughly 3.7% were seen once. This chain connects TRBV19 to TRBJ2-1; 11 nucleotides match TRBD2. This material consisted of PBMCs, taken 15 days after the yellow fever booster vaccination. The sequence came from a man between 18 and 35 years old who received the YFV17D yellow fever vaccine. The CDR3: CASSIGASGGNEQFF. In DNA, the CDR3 is TGTGCCAGTAGTATCGGGGCTAGCGGGGGGAATGAGCAGTTCTTC.